A selection of T cell receptor beta chains follows, all from one sample in a study of shared T cell receptors in the human thymus. Sequenced by immunoSEQ multiplex PCR; TCRdb stores in-frame clones only, minus some. The repertoire holds about 610,000 clones, with more than 75% as singletons. These same data were also listed under a study on human thymus T cells.

The sequenced sample consisted of thymocytes. The receptors stem from a boy younger than two with a congenital heart defect. CDR3s include the opening cysteine and the closing phenylalanine or tryptophan. A D gene is named only where the DNA matches it firmly. Where a row states a size, it is once, few, many or the class of an expanded clone; other rows omit it.

D	V	size	J	DNA	CDR3
-	TRBV4-3	-	TRBJ2-2	TGCGCCAGCAGCCTGACCCAACATCGAAGGCGGAGTGGGTACACCGGGGAGCTGTTTTTT	CASSLTQHRRRSGYTGELFF
-	TRBV28	-	TRBJ2-2	TGTGCCAGCAGTTTACGGGAGAGGGGGAACACCGGGGAGCTGTTTTTT	CASSLRERGNTGELFF
TRBD2	TRBV28	-	TRBJ2-7	TGTGCCAGCAGTTCCCCACTGACTAGCGGGAGCTCCCACGAGCAGTACTTC	CASSSPLTSGSSHEQYF
TRBD2	TRBV28	once	TRBJ2-1	TGTGCCAGCAGTTTAGGCGGGAGGGACTACAATGAGCAGTTCTTC	CASSLGGRDYNEQFF
-	TRBV5-1	-	TRBJ2-1	TGCGCCAGCAGCCCCCCCCCGGGTGGGGCTTACCCTCTCTCCTACAATGAGCAGTTCTTC	CASSPPPGGAYPLSYNEQFF
TRBD1	TRBV10-3	-	TRBJ1-5	TGTGCCATCAGTGAGTCGGACAGGGGTGTCAGCAATCAGCCCCAGCATTTT	CAISESDRGVSNQPQHF
TRBD1	TRBV6-1	-	TRBJ2-7	TGTGCCAGCAGTGAAGGGACAGGGGTATCTCCGTACGAGCAGTACTTC	CASSEGTGVSPYEQYF
-	TRBV28	-	TRBJ1-1	TGTGCCAGCAGCAATTACCCTTTACAGGACACTGAAGCTTTCTTT	CASSNYPLQDTEAFF
-	TRBV29-1	-	TRBJ2-7	TGCAGCGTTGAAACCGGGCAGGGGCCCACCTACGAGCAGTACTTC	CSVETGQGPTYEQYF
-	TRBV27	-	TRBJ2-6	TGTGCCAGCAGAAATCTCGTCTCTGGGGCCAACGTCCTGACTTTC	CASRNLVSGANVLTF
TRBD2	TRBV18	-	TRBJ2-3	TGTGCCAGCTCACGGCCTCGGGACCGCATAGCGGGAGAGGTTTTTCCTAGCACAGATACGCAGTATTTT	CASSRPRDRIAGEVFPSTDTQYF
TRBD2	TRBV16	-	TRBJ2-3	TGTGCCAGCAGCCAATCTGCGGGAGTAGCAGATACGCAGTATTTT	CASSQSAGVADTQYF
-	TRBV18	-	TRBJ2-7	TGTGCCAGCGCAAGCGCTACCTACGAGCAGTACTTC	CASASATYEQYF
TRBD2	TRBV4-3	-	TRBJ2-7	TGCGCCAGCAGCCAAGATAGAACTAGCGGGCAATACGAGCAGTACTTC	CASSQDRTSGQYEQYF
-	TRBV7-6	-	TRBJ2-3	TGTGCCAGCAGCTCTAGATCTTCCTACACAACAGATACGCAGTATTTT	CASSSRSSYTTDTQYF
-	TRBV12-5	-	TRBJ1-4	TGTGCTAGTGGTGCGGTGGGAGCAACTAATGAAAAACTGTTTTTT	CASGAVGATNEKLFF
TRBD2	TRBV4-3	-	TRBJ2-3	TGCGCCAGCAGCCAAGATTTCGGACAGGGGACTAGCGGGCCGAGCACAGATACGCAGTATTTT	CASSQDFGQGTSGPSTDTQYF
-	TRBV5-1	once	TRBJ2-7	TGCGCCAGCAGCTTCAGGGGGGACAAAAAAAAAGGGAGCTCCTACGAGCAGTACTTC	CASSFRGDKKKGSSYEQYF
TRBD1	TRBV4-1	-	TRBJ2-7	TGCGCCAGCAGCCAGAAGGACAGGGAAGAAAGGTACGAGCAGTACTTC	CASSQKDREERYEQYF
-	TRBV5-1	-	TRBJ2-2	TGCGCCAGCAGCTACCCATCGGGAGCAGACACCGGGGAGCTGTTTTTT	CASSYPSGADTGELFF
TRBD2	TRBV7-9	-	TRBJ2-3	TGTGCCGGAACTAGCGGGAGCTCAGATACGCAGTATTTT	CAGTSGSSDTQYF
-	TRBV27	-	TRBJ2-6	TGTGCCAGCAGTTCCACGCCTGACAGGTCCAACGTCCTGACTTTC	CASSSTPDRSNVLTF
TRBD2	TRBV4-1	-	TRBJ2-4	TGCGCCAGCAGCCTCAATGTGGAGGTAGCGGGAGGGATACTAGCCAAAAACATTCAGTACTTC	CASSLNVEVAGGILAKNIQYF
-	TRBV2	-	TRBJ1-2	TGTGCCAGCACCAAGGGGGAACAGCCTCTTAGGTTGTCCGCCTTC	CASTKGEQPLRLSAF
TRBD2	TRBV29-1	-	TRBJ2-1	TGCAGCGTTACTAGCGGGAAGCACAATGAGCAGTTCTTC	CSVTSGKHNEQFF
TRBD1	TRBV10-1	once	TRBJ2-7	TGCGCCAGCAGTGGCCCGACAGGGACCCCCTACGAGCAGTACTTC	CASSGPTGTPYEQYF
TRBD1	TRBV28	-	TRBJ1-1	TGTGCCAGCAGCAAAACGGGGGGACAGGGTCCGAACACTGAAGCTTTCTTT	CASSKTGGQGPNTEAFF
TRBD2	TRBV11-2	-	TRBJ2-5	TGTGCCAGCAGCCCGCAGACTAGCGGGGGGCAAGAGACCCAGTACTTC	CASSPQTSGGQETQYF
TRBD2	TRBV27	-	TRBJ2-1	TGTGCCAGCAGTCTCGGGGCGGGAGGAAGAAGCAATGAGCAGTTCTTC	CASSLGAGGRSNEQFF